This note documents a single T cell receptor (beta chain) sequence. This sample is drawn from a study of blood T cell repertoires in COVID-19. About the research overall: Italy, Spain and the United States were the sources of the convalescent and acute COVID-19 samples. PBMCs, B-cell-depleted T cells, or T cells provided the cDNA or gDNA that made up the material.

CDR3 length: 14 residues. V dropped 3 bases and J dropped 6; count of bases not matched to a gene: 7. Germline loops: CDR1 KGHSH, CDR2 LQKENI. Authors' data handling: Amplification from reference gene primers served as the basis for estimated nucleated cell counts. Measured with immunoSEQ multiplex PCR; TCRdb has only the in-frame clones, and not every one. V and J calls and clone size are given by that table; D and trimming were obtained from the DNA. The sample lists roughly 140,000 clones, around 82% occurring once. Sequencing was carried out using peripheral blood. The TCR originated in a man aged 55 to 70 with acute or convalescent COVID-19. The rearrangement uses TRBV18 and TRBJ2-7, with 8 bases matching TRBD2. The CDR3 DNA sequence: TGTGCCAGCTCACCCGGACTAGCCGAGAGCGAGCAGTACTTC. Amino acids: CASSPGLAESEQYF.